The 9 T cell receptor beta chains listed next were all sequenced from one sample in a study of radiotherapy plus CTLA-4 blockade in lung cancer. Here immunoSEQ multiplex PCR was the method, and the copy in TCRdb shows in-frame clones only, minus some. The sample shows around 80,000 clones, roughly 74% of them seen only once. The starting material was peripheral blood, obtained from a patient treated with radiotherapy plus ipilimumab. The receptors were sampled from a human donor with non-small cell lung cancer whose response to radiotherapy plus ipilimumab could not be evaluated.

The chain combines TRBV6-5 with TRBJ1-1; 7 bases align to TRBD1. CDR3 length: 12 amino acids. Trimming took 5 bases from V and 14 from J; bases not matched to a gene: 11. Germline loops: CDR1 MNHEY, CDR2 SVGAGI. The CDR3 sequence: CASSVYRGPCFF. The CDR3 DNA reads TGTGCCAGCAGTGTATACAGGGGCCCCTGCTTCTTT.

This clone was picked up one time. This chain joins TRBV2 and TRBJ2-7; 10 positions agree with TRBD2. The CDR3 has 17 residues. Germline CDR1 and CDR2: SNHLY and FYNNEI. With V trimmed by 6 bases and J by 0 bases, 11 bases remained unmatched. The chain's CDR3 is CASRDQGLAFSSYEQYF. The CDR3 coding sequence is TGTGCCAGCAGGGATCAGGGACTAGCGTTTAGCTCCTACGAGCAGTACTTC.

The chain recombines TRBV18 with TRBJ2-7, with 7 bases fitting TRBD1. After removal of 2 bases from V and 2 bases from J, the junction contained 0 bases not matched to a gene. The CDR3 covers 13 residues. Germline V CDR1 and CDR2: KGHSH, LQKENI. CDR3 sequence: CASSPGTAYEQYF. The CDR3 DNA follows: TGTGCCAGCTCACCAGGGACAGCCTACGAGCAGTACTTC.

The CDR3 spells CASRHRDGNTIYF. CDR3 DNA sequence: TGTGCCAGCAGGCACAGGGATGGAAACACCATATATTTT. V is TRBV5-6 and J is TRBJ1-3, with D perhaps TRBD1 (6 bases). The CDR3 runs to 13 residues. With 5 bases removed from V and 3 bases from J, the gap between germline ends came to 9 bases. The germline gives CDR1 SGHDT, CDR2 YYEEEE.

The CDR3 loop reads CASRKGGTAYGYTF. Written as DNA, the CDR3 is TGTGCCAGCAGAAAAGGGGGGACAGCGTATGGCTACACCTTC. The J gene is TRBJ1-2, the V gene TRBV28; 7 bases map to TRBD1. The CDR3 has 14 residues. Germline V gene lookup returns CDR1 MDHEN and CDR2 SYDVKM. The V gene end was trimmed by 6 bases and the J gene end by 5 bases; junction bases not matched to a gene: 9.

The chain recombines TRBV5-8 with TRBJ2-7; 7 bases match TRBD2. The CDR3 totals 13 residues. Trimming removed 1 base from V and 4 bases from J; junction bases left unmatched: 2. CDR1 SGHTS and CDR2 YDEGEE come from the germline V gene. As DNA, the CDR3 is TGTGCCAGCAGCTTGTTCGGGGGGTACGAGCAGTACTTC. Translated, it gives CASSLFGGYEQYF.

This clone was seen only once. The CDR3 here is CASSLGPQGLGNEQFF. CDR3 in DNA: TGTGCCAGCAGCTTAGGACCCCAGGGGCTGGGAAATGAGCAGTTCTTC. V and J are TRBV7-2 and TRBJ2-1, with D possibly matching TRBD1 (6 bases). Germline CDR1 SGHTA, CDR2 FQGNSA. This CDR3 is 16 amino acids long. V dropped 1 base and J dropped 7 bases, with 17 bases sitting between them.

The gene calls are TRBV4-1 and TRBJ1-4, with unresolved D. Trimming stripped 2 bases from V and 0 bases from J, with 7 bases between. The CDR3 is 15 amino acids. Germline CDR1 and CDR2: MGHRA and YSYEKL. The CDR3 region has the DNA TGCGCCAGCAGCCAAAGGGAGTCAACTAATGAAAAACTGTTTTTT. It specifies CASSQRESTNEKLFF.

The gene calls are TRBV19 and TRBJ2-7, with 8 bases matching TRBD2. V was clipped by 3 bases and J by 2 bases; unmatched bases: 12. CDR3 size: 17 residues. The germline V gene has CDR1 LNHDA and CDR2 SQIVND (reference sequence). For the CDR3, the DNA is TGTGCCAGTAGTATTTCCGTCCTAGCGGGCAGGGCCTACGAGCAGTACTTC. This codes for CASSISVLAGRAYEQYF. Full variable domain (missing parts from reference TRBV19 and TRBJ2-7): DGGITQSPKYLFRKEGQNVTLSCEQNLNHDAMYWYRQDPGQGLRLIYYSQIVNDFQKGDIAEGYSVSREKKESFPLTVTSAQKNPTAFYLCASSISVLAGRAYEQYFGPGTRLTVT.